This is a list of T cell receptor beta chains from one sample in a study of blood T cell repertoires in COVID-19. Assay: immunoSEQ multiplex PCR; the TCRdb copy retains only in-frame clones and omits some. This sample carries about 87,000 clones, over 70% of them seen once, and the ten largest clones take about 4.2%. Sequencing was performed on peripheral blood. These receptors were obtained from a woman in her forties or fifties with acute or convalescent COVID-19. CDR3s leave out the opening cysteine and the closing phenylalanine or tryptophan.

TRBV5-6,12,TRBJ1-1,ASSLGPQGTEAF
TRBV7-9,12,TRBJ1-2,ASSSTDSPYGYT
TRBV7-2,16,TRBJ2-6,ASSPTGTANSGANVLT
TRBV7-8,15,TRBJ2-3,ASSLGGSGWGTNTQY
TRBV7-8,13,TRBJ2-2,ASSLAGGATGELF
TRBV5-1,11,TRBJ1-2,ASRPAETYGYT
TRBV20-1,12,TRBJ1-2,SASRGGRDYGYT
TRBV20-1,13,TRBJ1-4,SASISGPFNEKLF
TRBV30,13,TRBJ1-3,ANRDTGISGNTIY
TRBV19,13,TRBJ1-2,ASSSSHGMWNGYT
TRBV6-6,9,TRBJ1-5,ASSQNQPQH
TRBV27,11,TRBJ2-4,ASSPLAKNIQY
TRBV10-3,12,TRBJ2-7,AISQGFGTYEQY
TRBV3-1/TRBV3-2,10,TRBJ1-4,ASSSTGEKLF
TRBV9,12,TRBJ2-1,ASSVAAGGNEQF
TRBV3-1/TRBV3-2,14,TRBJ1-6,ASSQASAGGNSPLH
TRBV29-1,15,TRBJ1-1,SVEMDRGAGLDTEAF
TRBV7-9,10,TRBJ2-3,ASSTTTDTQY